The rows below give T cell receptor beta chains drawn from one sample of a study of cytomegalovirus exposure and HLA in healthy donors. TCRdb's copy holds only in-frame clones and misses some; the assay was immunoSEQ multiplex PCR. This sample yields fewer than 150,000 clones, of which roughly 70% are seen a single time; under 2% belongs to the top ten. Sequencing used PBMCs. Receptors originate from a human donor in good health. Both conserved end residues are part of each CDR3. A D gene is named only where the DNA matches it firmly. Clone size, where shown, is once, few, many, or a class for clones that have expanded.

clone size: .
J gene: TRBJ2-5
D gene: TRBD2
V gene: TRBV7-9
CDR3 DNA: TGTGCCAGCAGCTTAAGTAGCGGGGAAGAGACCCAGTACTTC
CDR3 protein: CASSLSSGEETQYF

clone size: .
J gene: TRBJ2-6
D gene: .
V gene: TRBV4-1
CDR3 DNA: TGCGCCAGCAGCCAAGAAGGACAGAGCTCTGGGGCCAACGTCCTGACTTTC
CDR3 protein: CASSQEGQSSGANVLTF

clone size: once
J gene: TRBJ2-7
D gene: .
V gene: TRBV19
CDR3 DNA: TGTGCCAGTAGCTCGGAGGGGACCTACGAGCAGTACTTC
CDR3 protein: CASSSEGTYEQYF

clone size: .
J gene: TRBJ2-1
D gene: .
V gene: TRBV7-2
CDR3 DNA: TGTGCCAGCAGCTTAGCAGGAGGGGGCGATGAGCAGTTCTTC
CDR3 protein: CASSLAGGGDEQFF

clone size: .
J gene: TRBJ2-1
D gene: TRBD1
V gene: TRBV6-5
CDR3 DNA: TGTGCCAGCAGTTACGACGCCCCGGGACAGAACCTGTTCTTC
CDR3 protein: CASSYDAPGQNLFF

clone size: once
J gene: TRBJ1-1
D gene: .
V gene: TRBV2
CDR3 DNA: TGTGCCAGCAACCAGATCATACAGAACACTGAAGCTTTCTTT
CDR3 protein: CASNQIIQNTEAFF

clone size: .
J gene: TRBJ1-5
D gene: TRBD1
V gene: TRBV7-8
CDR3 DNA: TGTGCCAGCAGCTTAGCGCCGAGACAGGGGGGCCAGCCCCAGCATTTT
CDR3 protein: CASSLAPRQGGQPQHF

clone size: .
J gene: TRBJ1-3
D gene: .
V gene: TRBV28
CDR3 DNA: TGTGTAGTGCAAGGCAGGCAGATCTCTGGAAACACCATATATTTT
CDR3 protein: CVVQGRQISGNTIYF

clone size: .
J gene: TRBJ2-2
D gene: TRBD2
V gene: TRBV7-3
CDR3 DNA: TGTGCCAGCAGCTTGACTAGCGGGAACACCGGGGAGCTGTTTTTT
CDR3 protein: CASSLTSGNTGELFF

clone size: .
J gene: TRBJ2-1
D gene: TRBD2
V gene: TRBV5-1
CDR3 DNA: TGCGCCAGCAGCTTCTACCGGACTAGCGGAGATTACAATGAGCAGTTCTTC
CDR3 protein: CASSFYRTSGDYNEQFF

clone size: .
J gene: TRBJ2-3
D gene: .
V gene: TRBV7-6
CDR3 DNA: TGTGCCAGCAGCTTAGTGGGCGGGCGCACAGATACGCAGTATTTT
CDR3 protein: CASSLVGGRTDTQYF

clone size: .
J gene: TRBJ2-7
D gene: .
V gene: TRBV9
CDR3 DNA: TGTGCCAGCAGCGTAGCGAGCGCCTCCTACGAGCAGTACTTC
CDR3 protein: CASSVASASYEQYF

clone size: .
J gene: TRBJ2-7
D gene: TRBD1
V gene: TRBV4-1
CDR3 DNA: TGCGCCAGCAGCTACCGACAGGGGGACCAATACGAGCAGTACTTC
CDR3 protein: CASSYRQGDQYEQYF

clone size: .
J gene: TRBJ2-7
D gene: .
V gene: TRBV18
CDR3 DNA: TGTGCCAGCTCAACCTCGGGCGGGTCCTACGAGCAGTACTTC
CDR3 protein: CASSTSGGSYEQYF

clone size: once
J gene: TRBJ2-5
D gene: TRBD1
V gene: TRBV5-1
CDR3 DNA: TGCGCCAGCCGGACAGGGGAGAGCGTGGAGACCCAGTACTTC
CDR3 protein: CASRTGESVETQYF

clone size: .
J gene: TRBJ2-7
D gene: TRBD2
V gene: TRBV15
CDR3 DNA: TGTGCCACCAGCAGAGATCGGGGAGGTGGGAGGGCCCACGAGCAGTACTTC
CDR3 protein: CATSRDRGGGRAHEQYF

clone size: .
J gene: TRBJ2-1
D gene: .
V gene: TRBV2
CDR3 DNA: TGTGCCAGCAGTGATGGGGGAGGACTGAACTACAATGAGCAGTTCTTC
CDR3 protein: CASSDGGGLNYNEQFF

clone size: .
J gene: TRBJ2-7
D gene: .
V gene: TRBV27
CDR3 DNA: TGTGCCAGCAGCTTCCTGAGTACAGGTAGCGAGCAGTACTTC
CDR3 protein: CASSFLSTGSEQYF

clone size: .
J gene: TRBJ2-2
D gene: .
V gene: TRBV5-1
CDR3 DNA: TGCGCCAGCAGCTGGGGGGACTTTCGCACCGGGGAGCTGTTTTTT
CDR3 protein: CASSWGDFRTGELFF

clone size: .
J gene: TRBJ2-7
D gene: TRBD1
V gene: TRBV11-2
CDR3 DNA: TGTGCCAGCAGCTTCGGGACAGGGGCCTACGAGCAGTACTTC
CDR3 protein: CASSFGTGAYEQYF

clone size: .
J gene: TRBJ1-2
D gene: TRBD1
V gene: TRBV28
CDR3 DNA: TGTGCCAGCAGCTTAAACAGGGGGCCACCCTATGGCTACACCTTC
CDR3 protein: CASSLNRGPPYGYTF

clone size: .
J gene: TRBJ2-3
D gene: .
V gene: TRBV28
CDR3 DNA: TGTGCCAGCACAAAGCAGACAGGTTACACAGATACGCAGTATTTT
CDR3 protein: CASTKQTGYTDTQYF

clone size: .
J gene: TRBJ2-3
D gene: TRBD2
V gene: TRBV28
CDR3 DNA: TGTGCCAGCATCACAGGAGGGAGGGCAGATACGCAGTATTTT
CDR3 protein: CASITGGRADTQYF

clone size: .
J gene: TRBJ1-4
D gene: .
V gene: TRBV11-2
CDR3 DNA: TGTGCCAGCAGCTTAGATGGCAGGGCATATGAAAAACTGTTTTTT
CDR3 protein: CASSLDGRAYEKLFF

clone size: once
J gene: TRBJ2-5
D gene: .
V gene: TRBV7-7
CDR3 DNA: TGTGCCAGCAGCTTAGATGGCGGGTCAGAGACCCAGTACTTC
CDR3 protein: CASSLDGGSETQYF

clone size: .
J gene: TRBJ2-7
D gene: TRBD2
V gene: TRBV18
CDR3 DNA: TGTGCCAGCTCACCTGGGGGGACTAGCGGCGGCTACGAGCAGTACTTC
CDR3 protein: CASSPGGTSGGYEQYF

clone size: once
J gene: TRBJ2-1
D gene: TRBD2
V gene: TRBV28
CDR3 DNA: TGTGCCAGCAGCCCTCCGACTAGCGGGGCATCCTACAATGAGCAGTTCTTC
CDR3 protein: CASSPPTSGASYNEQFF

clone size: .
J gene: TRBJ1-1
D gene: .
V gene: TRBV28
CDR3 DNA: TGTGCCAGCAGTTTGGCGGGCCGTCAAGCTTTCTTT
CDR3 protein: CASSLAGRQAFF

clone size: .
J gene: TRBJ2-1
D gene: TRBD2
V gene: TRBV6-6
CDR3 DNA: TGTGCCAGCAGTCTGTATAGCGGGAGTGCGAATGAGCAGTTCTTC
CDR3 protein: CASSLYSGSANEQFF

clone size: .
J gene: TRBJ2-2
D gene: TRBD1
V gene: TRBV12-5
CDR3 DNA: TGTGCTAGTGGCCCTGGGACAGGGGGTAGCGGGGAGCTGTTTTTT
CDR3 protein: CASGPGTGGSGELFF

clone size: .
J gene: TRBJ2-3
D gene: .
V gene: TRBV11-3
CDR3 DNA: TGTGCCAGCAGCTTAGGGCGGGCAGGGGGCACAGATACGCAGTATTTT
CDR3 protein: CASSLGRAGGTDTQYF

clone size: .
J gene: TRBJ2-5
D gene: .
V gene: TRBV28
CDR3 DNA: TGTGCCAGCAGTTTGGCACTAGGAGAGACCCAGTACTTC
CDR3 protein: CASSLALGETQYF

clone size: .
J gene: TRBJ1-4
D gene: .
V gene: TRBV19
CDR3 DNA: TGTGCCAGTAGTAAGGGGACTAATGAAAAACTGTTTTTT
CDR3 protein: CASSKGTNEKLFF

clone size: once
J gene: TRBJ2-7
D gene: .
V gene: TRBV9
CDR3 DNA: TGTGCCAGCAGCGCCTCCGGGACGTGGAGGGACGAGCAGTACTTC
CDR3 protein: CASSASGTWRDEQYF

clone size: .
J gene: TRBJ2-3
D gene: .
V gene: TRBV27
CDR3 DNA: TGTGCCAGCAGTTTGTTCGGGGCAGATACGCAGTATTTT
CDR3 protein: CASSLFGADTQYF

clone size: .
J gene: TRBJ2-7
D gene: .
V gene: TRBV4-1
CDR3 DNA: TGCGCCAGCAGGGGGACTGGCTCCTACGAGCAGTACTTC
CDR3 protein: CASRGTGSYEQYF

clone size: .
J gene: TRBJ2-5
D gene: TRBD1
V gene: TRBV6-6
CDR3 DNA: TGTGCCAGCAGTCGGACAGGGGGAGGGGAGACCCAGTACTTC
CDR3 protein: CASSRTGGGETQYF

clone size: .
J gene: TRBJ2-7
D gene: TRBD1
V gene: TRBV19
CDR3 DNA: TGTGCCAGTAGTATAGGAAGGACAGGGGATCGGCAGTACTTC
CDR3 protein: CASSIGRTGDRQYF

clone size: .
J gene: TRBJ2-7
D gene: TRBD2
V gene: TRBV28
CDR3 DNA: TGTGCCAGCAGTTTACGTCTGGGACTAGCGGGCGGGGTGGGCTACGAGCAGTACTTC
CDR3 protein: CASSLRLGLAGGVGYEQYF

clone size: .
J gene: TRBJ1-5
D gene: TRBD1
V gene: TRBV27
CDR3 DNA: TGTGCCAGCAGTTGCCCCGTCCGGGACAGGCCCCAGCCCCAGCATTTT
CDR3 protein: CASSCPVRDRPQPQHF